There are many counts of the clone carrying this T cell receptor (beta chain). No antigen is known for it. Preparation of the TCRbeta library involved a method that used unique molecular identifiers. TCRdb used MiXCR to reprocess the PCR reads, holding one entry per CDR3 protein. The sample includes roughly 300,000 distinct CDR3 sequences, 11% of them seen just once. This sample stems from a study of T-cell reconstitution after alpha-beta-depleted transplantation in children. General study results and limits: In some patients, recipient T cells and intrathymic progenitors surviving conditioning explained high day-60 diversity. The main origin of T-cell counts and diversity one year after transplant was newly produced T cells. Reportedly, alpha-beta T cells present about two months post-transplant originated from several hundred expanded clones of graft origin.

This CDR3 is 17 amino acids long. Germline V gene sequence: CDR1 LGHNA, CDR2 YNFKEQ. J was trimmed by 6 bases and V by 4 bases; bases with no gene match: 10. The origin of this receptor is a male patient aged 2 to 10 who had a stem cell transplant for chronic granulomatous disease, so the T cells may come from the graft donor. The sequencing here drew on peripheral blood, taken 180 days after TCRalphabeta/CD19-depleted stem cell transplant. The chain uses TRBV4-2 and TRBJ2-4; 12 nucleotides match TRBD2. The CDR3 region has the DNA TGTGCCAGCAGCCCTTTTCTAGCGGGGGGGCATGGAAACATTCAGTACTTC. It codes for CASSPFLAGGHGNIQYF.